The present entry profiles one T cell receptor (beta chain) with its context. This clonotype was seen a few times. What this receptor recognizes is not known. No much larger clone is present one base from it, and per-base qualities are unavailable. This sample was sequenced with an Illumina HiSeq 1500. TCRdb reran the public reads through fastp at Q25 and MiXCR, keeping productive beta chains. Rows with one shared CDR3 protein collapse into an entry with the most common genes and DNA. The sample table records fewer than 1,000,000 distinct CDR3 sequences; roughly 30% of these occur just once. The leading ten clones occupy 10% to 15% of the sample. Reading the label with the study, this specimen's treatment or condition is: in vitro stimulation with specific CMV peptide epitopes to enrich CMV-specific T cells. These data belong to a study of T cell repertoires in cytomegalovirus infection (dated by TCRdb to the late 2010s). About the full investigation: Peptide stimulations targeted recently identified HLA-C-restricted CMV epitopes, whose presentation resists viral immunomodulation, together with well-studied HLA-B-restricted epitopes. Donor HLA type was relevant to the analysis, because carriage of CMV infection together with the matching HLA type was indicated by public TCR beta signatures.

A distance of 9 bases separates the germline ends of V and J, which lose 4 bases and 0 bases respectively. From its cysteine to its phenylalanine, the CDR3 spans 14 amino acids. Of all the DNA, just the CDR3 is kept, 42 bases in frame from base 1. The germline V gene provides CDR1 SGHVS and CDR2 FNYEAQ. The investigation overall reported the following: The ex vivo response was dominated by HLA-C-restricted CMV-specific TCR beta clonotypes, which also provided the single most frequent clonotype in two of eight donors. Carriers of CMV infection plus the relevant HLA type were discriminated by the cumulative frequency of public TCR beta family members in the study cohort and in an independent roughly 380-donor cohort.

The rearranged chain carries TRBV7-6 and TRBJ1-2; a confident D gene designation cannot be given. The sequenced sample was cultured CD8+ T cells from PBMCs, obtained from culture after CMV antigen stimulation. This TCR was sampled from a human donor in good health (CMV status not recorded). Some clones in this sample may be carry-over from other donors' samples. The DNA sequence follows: TGTGCCAGCAGCTCAGGATCCACTAACTATGGCTACACCTTC. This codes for CASSSGSTNYGYTF.